This TCR beta chain was found in a study of blood T cell repertoires in COVID-19. The authors' processing: Amplification of reference gene primers provided the estimated nucleated cell counts. The table came from immunoSEQ multiplex PCR; TCRdb's copy has only in-frame clones and leaves some out. Clone size and the V and J calls come from that table; the DNA yielded D and trimming. This sample has some 73,000 clones, with 80% to 95% found just once. Sequencing was carried out using peripheral blood. This clonotype originated in a human donor in a cohort sampled during active COVID-19.

The CDR3, as DNA: TGTGCCAGCAGCGTAGGGGCAGGATCAGATACGCAGTATTTT. It codes for CASSVGAGSDTQYF. The rearrangement uses TRBV9 and TRBJ2-3; no reliable D call. V was cut by 0 bases and J by 4 bases, with 9 bases left in between. This CDR3 is 14 amino acids long. CDR1 is SGDLS and CDR2 is YYNGEE in the germline V gene. Variable domain in full (rest from reference TRBV9 and TRBJ2-3): DSGVTQTPKHLITATGQRVTLRCSPRSGDLSVYWYQQSLDQGLQFLIQYYNGEERAKGNILERFSAQQFPDLHSELNLSSLELGDSALYFCASSVGAGSDTQYFGPGTRLTVL.